This T cell receptor (beta chain) stems from a study of identical twins. In the case of this clonotype: Its antigen remains unknown.

Study-wide findings and caveats: For zero-insertion analyses, partial confounding could come from invariant MAIT and iNKT cells.

TCRdb reprocessed the 5' RACE reads with MiXCR, giving one entry per CDR3 protein. Of about 250,000 distinct CDR3 sequences in the sample, around 15% are singletons; the top ten hold 8.8%. The sequence was obtained from a woman aged 18 to 35 in good health. Material for sequencing was memory (CD45RO+) T cells sorted from blood.

For the CDR3, the DNA is TGTGCCAGCAGTTACTCCCAGAACGCGAACACTGAAGCTTTCTTT. This encodes CASSYSQNANTEAFF. The chain has TRBV6-5 and TRBJ1-1; D gene ambiguous. This CDR3 region has 15 residues. The ends were cut back, 0 bases at V and 1 base at J, with 9 bases in the middle. Germline loops: CDR1 MNHEY, CDR2 SVGAGI.